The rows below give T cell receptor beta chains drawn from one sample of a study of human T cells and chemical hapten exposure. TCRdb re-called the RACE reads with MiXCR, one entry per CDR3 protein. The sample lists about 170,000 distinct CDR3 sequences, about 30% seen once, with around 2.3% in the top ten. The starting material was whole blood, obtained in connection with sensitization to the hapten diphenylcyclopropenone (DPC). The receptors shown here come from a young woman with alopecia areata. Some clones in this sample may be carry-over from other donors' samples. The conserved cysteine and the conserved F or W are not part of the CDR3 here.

CDR3 protein: ASSLMGTTTNEKLF
V gene: TRBV7-9
CDR3 length: 14

CDR3 protein: ASRRQVYSNQPQH
V gene: TRBV2
CDR3 length: 13

CDR3 protein: SGTGQATSISYNEQF
V gene: TRBV29-1
CDR3 length: 15

CDR3 protein: ASRGLAENTDTQY
V gene: TRBV10-2
CDR3 length: 13

CDR3 protein: ASSWRWDYGYT
V gene: TRBV3-1
CDR3 length: 11

CDR3 protein: ASSLTGGHEQF
V gene: TRBV27
CDR3 length: 11

CDR3 protein: ASSYSQGEPAF
V gene: TRBV6-6
CDR3 length: 11

CDR3 protein: ASNYRPNSGELF
V gene: TRBV27
CDR3 length: 12

CDR3 protein: SASVNNEQF
V gene: TRBV20-1
CDR3 length: 9

CDR3 protein: ATSLSPGTSGYEQY
V gene: TRBV15
CDR3 length: 14

CDR3 protein: ASSEARTQY
V gene: TRBV6-1
CDR3 length: 9

CDR3 protein: ASSEGQGYGYT
V gene: TRBV25-1
CDR3 length: 11

CDR3 protein: SARLRAPTYEQY
V gene: TRBV20-1
CDR3 length: 12

CDR3 protein: ASRPTGLNSRVGYT
V gene: TRBV6-2/TRBV6-3
CDR3 length: 14

CDR3 protein: ANRGEAGELF
V gene: TRBV2
CDR3 length: 10

CDR3 protein: ASRGGRPTYEQY
V gene: TRBV25-1
CDR3 length: 12

CDR3 protein: SVEGQGSYNEQF
V gene: TRBV29-1
CDR3 length: 12

CDR3 protein: ASSAGFDNQPQH
V gene: TRBV6-2/TRBV6-3
CDR3 length: 12

CDR3 protein: AISADGDTQY
V gene: TRBV10-3
CDR3 length: 10

CDR3 protein: SARGTNEQF
V gene: TRBV20-1
CDR3 length: 9

CDR3 protein: ASSGNSRDVN
V gene: TRBV9
CDR3 length: 10

CDR3 protein: STTLGGLGVSEQY
V gene: TRBV20-1
CDR3 length: 13

CDR3 protein: ASSFGLGGGGYEQY
V gene: TRBV7-2
CDR3 length: 14

CDR3 protein: ATSGQAVDTQY
V gene: TRBV24-1
CDR3 length: 11